This is a list of T cell receptor beta chains from one sample in a study of blood T cell repertoires in COVID-19. Using immunoSEQ multiplex PCR, the repertoire was profiled, and TCRdb retains in-frame clones only, with some absent. Of over 300,000 clones in the sample, 65% to 85% were seen once. Source material: peripheral blood. The receptors stem from a woman aged 50 to 60 with acute or convalescent COVID-19. Each CDR3 is given with its conserved first and last residue. A D gene is named only where the DNA matches it firmly. Clone size, where shown, is once, few, many, or a class for clones that have expanded.

>TRBJ1-1|NA|TRBD1|TRBV5-5
TGTGCCAGCAGCCCTACGGGACAGGGGCGAACTGAAGCTTTCTTT
CASSPTGQGRTEAFF
>TRBJ1-1|NA|NA|TRBV3-1/TRBV3-2
TGTGCCAGCAGCCAGAGGGGGACTGAAGCTTTCTTT
CASSQRGTEAFF
>TRBJ2-6|many|NA|TRBV21-1
TGTGCCGCACCTGGGCGGGGGAGGCTTTCTGGGGCCAACGTCCTGACTTTC
CAAPGRGRLSGANVLTF
>TRBJ1-1|NA|TRBD1|TRBV7-2
TGTGCCAGCAGCTTAGGAGGGGACAGGCCAAACACTGAAGCTTTCTTT
CASSLGGDRPNTEAFF
>TRBJ2-7|NA|NA|TRBV10-3
TGTGCCATCTCCCGTGGAGGGACGAGCTCCTACGAGCAGTACTTC
CAISRGGTSSYEQYF
>TRBJ2-1|once|TRBD2|TRBV5-1
TGCGCCACGACCCTAGCGGGCCTTCCCTACAATGAGCAGTTCTTC
CATTLAGLPYNEQFF
>TRBJ2-3|few|NA|TRBV5-1
TGCGCCAGCGGGCCGAGCACAGATACGCAGTATTTT
CASGPSTDTQYF
>TRBJ2-1|NA|NA|TRBV11-2
TGTGCCAGCAGCTTGATAACAGGGTTCTACAATGAGCAGTTCTTC
CASSLITGFYNEQFF
>TRBJ1-5|NA|NA|TRBV10-3
TGTGCCATCAGTGAAAGCAGGGTTCAGCCCCAGCATTTT
CAISESRVQPQHF
>TRBJ2-1|NA|TRBD2|TRBV5-6
TGTGCCAGCAGCTTGTCGACTAGCGCATACAATGAGCAGTTCTTC
CASSLSTSAYNEQFF
>TRBJ2-5|NA|TRBD2|TRBV24-1
TGTGCCACCAGTGATGCGGCGGGGGACCAAGAGACCCAGTACTTC
CATSDAAGDQETQYF
>TRBJ2-6|NA|NA|TRBV10-3
TGTGCCATCAAACAGGGACAACCACATTCTGGGGCCAACGTCCTGACTTTC
CAIKQGQPHSGANVLTF
>TRBJ2-3|NA|NA|TRBV6-6
TGTGCCAGCAGTTATCTTGCGGGCTCAGATACGCAGTATTTT
CASSYLAGSDTQYF
>TRBJ2-5|NA|NA|TRBV7-9
TGTGCCAGCAGCCCATTGGGACTGGCCGGGGAGACCCAGTACTTC
CASSPLGLAGETQYF
>TRBJ1-1|NA|NA|TRBV7-9
TGTGCCACCTCGAGGGGAGGGAACACTGAAGCTTTCTTT
CATSRGGNTEAFF
>TRBJ1-1|few|NA|TRBV10-3
TGTGCCATCAGTGAGACACAGGGTCTGAACACTGAAGCTTTCTTT
CAISETQGLNTEAFF
>TRBJ1-2|NA|NA|TRBV2
TGTGCCAGCAATAACAGGGAAGGATATGGCTACACCTTC
CASNNREGYGYTF
>TRBJ1-1|NA|NA|TRBV7-8
TGTGCCAGCAGCTTAGCGTTTTCATCCACTGAAGCTTTCTTT
CASSLAFSSTEAFF
>TRBJ2-7|NA|TRBD2|TRBV9
TGTGCCAGCAGCGTAGAACTAGCGGGATCAACTCGGTACTTC
CASSVELAGSTRYF
>TRBJ1-1|NA|NA|TRBV19
TGTGCCAGTAGTACCACCACAGGGTTCGCTTTCTTT
CASSTTTGFAFF
>TRBJ1-3|NA|NA|TRBV29-1
TGCAGCGTGAAGACAGAAAATGTCCGGCTAGATTGGGGAAACACCATATATTTT
CSVKTENVRLDWGNTIYF
>TRBJ2-3|NA|TRBD1|TRBV27
TGTGCCAGCAGTCGCCGGGACAGGGGAGGCACAGATACGCAGTATTTT
CASSRRDRGGTDTQYF
>TRBJ2-1|NA|NA|TRBV27
TGTGCCAGCAGGATGAGGCGTAGCTACTCCTACAATGAGCAGTTCTTC
CASRMRRSYSYNEQFF
>TRBJ1-4|NA|TRBD1|TRBV6-2/TRBV6-3
TGTGCCAGCAGTCAGGGGGGTGATGAAAAACTGTTTTTT
CASSQGGDEKLFF
>TRBJ2-1|NA|NA|TRBV7-2
TGTGCCAGCAGCGACTATCCACCTGGGCGGGGGCTTAGGGATGAGCAGTTCTTC
CASSDYPPGRGLRDEQFF
>TRBJ2-2|NA|TRBD1|TRBV6-5
TGTGCCAGCAGGGGACAGACCGGGGAGCTGTTTTTT
CASRGQTGELFF
>TRBJ2-5|NA|NA|TRBV6-5
TGTGCCACCCAAGTCAGGGGAAAAGAGACCCAGTACTTC
CATQVRGKETQYF
>TRBJ2-1|NA|NA|TRBV12-5
TGTGCTAGTGGTTTGGTACTTGCGGTTACCTACAATGAGCAGTTCTTC
CASGLVLAVTYNEQFF
>TRBJ1-1|NA|NA|TRBV6-5
TGTGCCAGCAGTTACGGGGGGACTGAAGCTTTCTTT
CASSYGGTEAFF
>TRBJ1-2|many|NA|TRBV7-9
TGTGCCAGCAGCTCAGGGGTTTCGCCATCAGGGATCGGCTACACCTTC
CASSSGVSPSGIGYTF
>TRBJ2-1|NA|NA|TRBV15
TGTGCCACCAGCAGAGATCGAAGGGGACTGACATACAATGAGCAGTTCTTC
CATSRDRRGLTYNEQFF
>TRBJ2-4|NA|NA|TRBV12-5
TGTGCTAGTGGTTTGGTACCCCTAGGCTCTGGGGCCAAAAACATTCAGTACTTC
CASGLVPLGSGAKNIQYF
>TRBJ2-7|NA|NA|TRBV15
TGTGCCACCAGCGACCGGGAATCGGGCTCCTACGAGCAGTACTTC
CATSDRESGSYEQYF
>TRBJ1-1|NA|NA|TRBV5-1
TGCGCCAGCAGCTTTAGCGGGCAAACTGAAGCTTTCTTT
CASSFSGQTEAFF
>TRBJ2-5|NA|TRBD2|TRBV2
TGTGCCAGCAGTGATTCCCCACTCAGCGGGGCTAAAGAGACCCAGTACTTC
CASSDSPLSGAKETQYF
>TRBJ2-1|NA|TRBD1|TRBV11-3
TGTGCCAGCAGCTTAATGGGACAGGGGGAAAATGAGCAGTTCTTC
CASSLMGQGENEQFF
>TRBJ1-1|NA|NA|TRBV6-2/TRBV6-3
TGTGCCAGCAGTTACGGAGGCACTCGGCCTGAAGCTTTCTTT
CASSYGGTRPEAFF
>TRBJ2-1|NA|NA|TRBV6-2/TRBV6-3
TGTGCCAGCAGTTACTCCTGGGGGCAAAGAAATGAGCAGTTCTTC
CASSYSWGQRNEQFF
>TRBJ2-5|NA|TRBD1|TRBV19
TGTGCCAGTAGTACCCCGGGACAGGGGCTCCGGGAGACCCAGTACTTC
CASSTPGQGLRETQYF
>TRBJ2-5|NA|NA|TRBV5-4
TGTGCCAGCAGCTTGGCCGGTAGCCGTGTGCAAGAGACCCAGTACTTC
CASSLAGSRVQETQYF
>TRBJ2-1|NA|TRBD2|TRBV5-1
TGCGCCAGCAGCTTGCAGCGGGAGGGGCCATATGAGCAGTTCTTC
CASSLQREGPYEQFF
>TRBJ1-3|NA|NA|TRBV7-9
TGTGCCAGCAGCTTACAGACTGGAAACACCATATATTTT
CASSLQTGNTIYF
>TRBJ1-2|few|NA|TRBV6-4
TGTGCCAGCAGTGAGGAGCAGGGTGTGAATGGCTACACCTTC
CASSEEQGVNGYTF
>TRBJ2-5|NA|NA|TRBV5-1
TGCGCCAGCACTCCCCAAGAGACCCAGTACTTC
CASTPQETQYF
>TRBJ1-1|NA|NA|TRBV7-6
TGTGCCAGCAGTAGTCAGGGGAACACTGAAGCTTTCTTT
CASSSQGNTEAFF
>TRBJ1-6|NA|NA|TRBV7-2
TGTGCCAGCAGCCCGAAGACAGGTTCGGGGCCTTCACCCCTCCACTTT
CASSPKTGSGPSPLHF
>TRBJ1-1|NA|NA|TRBV18
TGTGCCAGCTCACCATCGGGGTTCGGTGTGAACACTGAAGCTTTCTTT
CASSPSGFGVNTEAFF
>TRBJ2-2|NA|TRBD1|TRBV11-3
TGTGCCAGCAGCTTAGGACAGGGTCGAACCGGGGAGCTGTTTTTT
CASSLGQGRTGELFF
>TRBJ1-1|few|NA|TRBV2
TGTGCCAGCAGTGGAATGGAGTTTCAAGCTTTCTTT
CASSGMEFQAFF
>TRBJ2-2|NA|NA|TRBV4-1
TGCGCCAGCAGCCAATCTCAGACAGGTCCCGGGGAGCTGTTTTTT
CASSQSQTGPGELFF
>TRBJ1-3|once|NA|TRBV6-5
TGTGCCAGCAGTTACTTGTCGGAGGACACCATATATTTT
CASSYLSEDTIYF
>TRBJ2-5|NA|TRBD1|TRBV19
TGTGCCACGTCCCAGGACAGGGAAGAGACCCAGTACTTC
CATSQDREETQYF
>TRBJ1-1|few|NA|TRBV19
TGTGCCAGTACCCCGATGGAGATGAACACTGAAGCTTTCTTT
CASTPMEMNTEAFF
>TRBJ1-2|NA|NA|TRBV6-5
TGTGCCAGCCTAGGGGGGGGCGGCTATGGCTACACCTTC
CASLGGGGYGYTF
>TRBJ2-1|NA|TRBD2|TRBV24-1
TGTGCCACCAGTGACCAACGGACTAGCGGGAGAAATGAGCAGTTCTTC
CATSDQRTSGRNEQFF
>TRBJ1-4|NA|NA|TRBV25-1
TGTGCCAGCAGACCCACCGGGACTCCGGATGAAAAACTGTTTTTT
CASRPTGTPDEKLFF
>TRBJ1-2|NA|NA|TRBV10-3
TGTGCCATCAGCCCCGGGGGAGGGGGAGACTATGGCTACACCTTC
CAISPGGGGDYGYTF
>TRBJ2-7|NA|TRBD2|TRBV2
TGTGCCAGCAAGAGCGGGAGTTGGAACGAGCAGTACTTC
CASKSGSWNEQYF
>TRBJ1-1|once|NA|TRBV7-9
TGTGCCAGCAGCTTAAATGCGGGAACTGAAGCTTTCTTT
CASSLNAGTEAFF